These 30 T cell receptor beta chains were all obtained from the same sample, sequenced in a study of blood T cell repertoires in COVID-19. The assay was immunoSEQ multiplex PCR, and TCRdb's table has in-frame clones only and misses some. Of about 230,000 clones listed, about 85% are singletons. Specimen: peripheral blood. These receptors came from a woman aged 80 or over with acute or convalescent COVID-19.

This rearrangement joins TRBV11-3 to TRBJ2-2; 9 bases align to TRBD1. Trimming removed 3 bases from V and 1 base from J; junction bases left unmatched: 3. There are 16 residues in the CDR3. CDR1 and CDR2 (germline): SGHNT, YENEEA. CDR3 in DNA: TGTGCCAGCAGCTTTGGGACAGGGCGGAACACCGGGGAGCTGTTTTTT. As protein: CASSFGTGRNTGELFF.

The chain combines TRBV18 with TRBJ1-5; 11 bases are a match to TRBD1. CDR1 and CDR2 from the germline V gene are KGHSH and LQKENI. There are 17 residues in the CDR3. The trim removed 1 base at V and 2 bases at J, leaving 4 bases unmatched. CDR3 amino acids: CASSPRTGGLGNQPQHF. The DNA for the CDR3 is TGTGCCAGCTCACCACGGACAGGGGGCCTGGGCAATCAGCCCCAGCATTTT.

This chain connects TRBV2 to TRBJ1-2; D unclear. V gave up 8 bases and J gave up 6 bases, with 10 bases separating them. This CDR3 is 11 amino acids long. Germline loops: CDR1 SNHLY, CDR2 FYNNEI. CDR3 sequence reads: CASFGSDGYTF. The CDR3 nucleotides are TGTGCCAGCTTCGGTTCGGATGGCTACACCTTC.

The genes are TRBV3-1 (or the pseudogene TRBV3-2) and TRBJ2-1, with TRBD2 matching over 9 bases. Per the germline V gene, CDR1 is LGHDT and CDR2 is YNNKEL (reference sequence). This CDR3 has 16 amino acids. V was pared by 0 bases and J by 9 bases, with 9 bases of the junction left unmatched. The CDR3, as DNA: TGTGCCAGCAGCCAAGATATGAGTAGCGGGAGTTTTGAGCAGTTCTTC. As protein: CASSQDMSSGSFEQFF.

CDR3 nucleotide sequence: TGTGCCAGCAGCCCAGGCCTCAGGGATCAGCCCCAGCATTTT. Translated: CASSPGLRDQPQHF. The V and J genes are TRBV7-2 and TRBJ1-5; perhaps TRBD1 as D (5 bases). This CDR3 comprises 14 residues. Germline V gene lookup returns CDR1 SGHTA and CDR2 FQGNSA. With 5 bases removed from V and 5 bases from J, the gap between germline ends came to 13 bases.

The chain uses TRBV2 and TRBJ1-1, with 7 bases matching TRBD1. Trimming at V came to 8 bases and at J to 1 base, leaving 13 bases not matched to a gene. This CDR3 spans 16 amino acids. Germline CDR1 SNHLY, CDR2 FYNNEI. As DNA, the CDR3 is TGTGCCAGCTCAAGGCGCGAGACAGGGCCGAACACTGAAGCTTTCTTT. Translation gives CASSRRETGPNTEAFF.

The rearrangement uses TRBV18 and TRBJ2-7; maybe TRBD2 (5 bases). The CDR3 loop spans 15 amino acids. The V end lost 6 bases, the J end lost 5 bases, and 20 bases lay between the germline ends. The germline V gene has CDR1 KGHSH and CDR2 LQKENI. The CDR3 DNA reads TGTGCCAGCTCTCATACGGACTCGGCAATGGACGAGCAGTACTTC. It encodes CASSHTDSAMDEQYF.

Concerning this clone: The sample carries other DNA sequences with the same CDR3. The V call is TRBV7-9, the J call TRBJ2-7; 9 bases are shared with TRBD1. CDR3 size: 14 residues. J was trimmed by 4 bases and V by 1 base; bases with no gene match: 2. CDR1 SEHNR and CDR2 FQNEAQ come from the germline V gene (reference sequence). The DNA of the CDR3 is TGTGCCAGCAGCTTAGGGGGACAGGGATACGAGCAGTACTTC. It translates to CASSLGGQGYEQYF. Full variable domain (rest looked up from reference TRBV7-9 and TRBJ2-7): DTGVSQNPRHKITKRGQNVTFRCDPISEHNRLYWYRQTLGQGPEFLTYFQNEAQLEKSRLLSDRFSAERPKGSFSTLEIQRTEQGDSAMYLCASSLGGQGYEQYFGPGTRLTVT.

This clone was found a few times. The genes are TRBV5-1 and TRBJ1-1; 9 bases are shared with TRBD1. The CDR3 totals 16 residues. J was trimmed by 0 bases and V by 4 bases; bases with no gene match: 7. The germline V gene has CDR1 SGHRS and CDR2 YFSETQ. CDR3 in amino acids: CASSAGTGKMNTEAFF. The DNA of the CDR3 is TGCGCCAGCAGCGCTGGGACAGGGAAGATGAACACTGAAGCTTTCTTT.

In nucleotides, the CDR3 is TGTGCTAGTGGTTTGGTAGTGGGTTCGACTAGCGGGGGCCCCGCTTACACCGGGGAGCTGTTTTTT. It encodes CASGLVVGSTSGGPAYTGELFF. The J gene is TRBJ2-2, the V gene TRBV12-5, with 12 nucleotides matching TRBD2. This CDR3 spans 22 amino acids. The V gene's germline CDR1 is LGHNT and CDR2 FRNRAP. The trim removed 0 bases at V and 3 bases at J, leaving 17 bases unmatched.

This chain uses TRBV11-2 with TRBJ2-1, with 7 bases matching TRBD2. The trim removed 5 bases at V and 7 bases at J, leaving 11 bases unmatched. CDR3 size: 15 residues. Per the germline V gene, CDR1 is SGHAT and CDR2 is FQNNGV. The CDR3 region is CASSHERDWGNEQFF. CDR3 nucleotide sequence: TGTGCCAGCAGCCATGAGCGGGATTGGGGGAATGAGCAGTTCTTC.

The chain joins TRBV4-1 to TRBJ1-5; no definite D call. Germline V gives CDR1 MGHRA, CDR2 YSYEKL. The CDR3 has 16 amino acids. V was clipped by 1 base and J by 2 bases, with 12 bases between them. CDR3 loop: CASSQGFEEGNQPQHF. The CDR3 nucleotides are TGCGCCAGCAGCCAAGGGTTCGAGGAGGGCAATCAGCCCCAGCATTTT.

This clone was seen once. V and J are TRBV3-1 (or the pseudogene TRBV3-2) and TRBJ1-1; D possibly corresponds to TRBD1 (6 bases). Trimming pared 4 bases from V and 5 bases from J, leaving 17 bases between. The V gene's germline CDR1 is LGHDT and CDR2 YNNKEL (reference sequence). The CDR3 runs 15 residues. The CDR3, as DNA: TGTGCCAGCAGCCTGAGGGGGGGCTACTTGACTGAAGCTTTCTTT. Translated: CASSLRGGYLTEAFF.

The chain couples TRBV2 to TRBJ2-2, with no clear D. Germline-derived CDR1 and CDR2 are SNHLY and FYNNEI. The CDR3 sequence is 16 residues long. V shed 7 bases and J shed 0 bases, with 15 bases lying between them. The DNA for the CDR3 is TGTGCCAGCACCCTTATGCACAATTCGAACACCGGGGAGCTGTTTTTT. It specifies CASTLMHNSNTGELFF.

The CDR3 protein is CASSQERGTSYNSPLHF. The CDR3 coding sequence is TGTGCCAGCAGCCAAGAGAGGGGGACCTCCTATAATTCACCCCTCCACTTT. The rearrangement uses TRBV4-2 and TRBJ1-6, with D tentatively TRBD1 (6 bases). V dropped 0 bases and J dropped 0 bases, with 9 bases sitting between them. The V gene's germline CDR1 is LGHNA and CDR2 YNFKEQ. This CDR3 spans 17 amino acids.

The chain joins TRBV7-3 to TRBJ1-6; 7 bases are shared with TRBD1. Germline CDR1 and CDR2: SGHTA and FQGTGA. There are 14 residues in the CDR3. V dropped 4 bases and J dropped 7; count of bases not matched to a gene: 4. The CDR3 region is CASSSGQENSPLHF. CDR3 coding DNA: TGTGCCAGCAGCTCAGGACAGGAGAATTCACCCCTCCACTTT.

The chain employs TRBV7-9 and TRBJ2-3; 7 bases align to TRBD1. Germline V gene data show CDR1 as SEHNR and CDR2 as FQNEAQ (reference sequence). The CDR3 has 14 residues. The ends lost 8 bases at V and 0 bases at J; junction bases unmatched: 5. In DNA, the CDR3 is TGTGCCAGCCTACGGACAGGAAGCACAGATACGCAGTATTTT. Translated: CASLRTGSTDTQYF.

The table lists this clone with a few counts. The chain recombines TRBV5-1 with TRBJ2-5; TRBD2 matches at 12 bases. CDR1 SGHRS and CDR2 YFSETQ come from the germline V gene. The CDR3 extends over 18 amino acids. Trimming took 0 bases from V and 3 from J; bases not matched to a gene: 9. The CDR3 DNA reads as TGCGCCAGCAGCTTGGTTGGTCTAGCGGGGGGGCTAAAAGAGACCCAGTACTTC. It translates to CASSLVGLAGGLKETQYF.

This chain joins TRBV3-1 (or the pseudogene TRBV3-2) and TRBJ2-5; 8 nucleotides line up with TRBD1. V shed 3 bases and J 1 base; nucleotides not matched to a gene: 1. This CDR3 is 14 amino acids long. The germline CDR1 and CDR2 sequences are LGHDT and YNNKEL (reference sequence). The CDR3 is CASSQDRVQETQYF. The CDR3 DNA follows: TGTGCCAGCAGCCAGGACAGGGTCCAAGAGACCCAGTACTTC.

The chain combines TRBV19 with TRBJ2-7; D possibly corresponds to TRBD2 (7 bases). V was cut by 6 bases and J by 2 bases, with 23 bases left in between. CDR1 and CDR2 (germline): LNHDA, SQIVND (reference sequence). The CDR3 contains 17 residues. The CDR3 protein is CASRDTGTGGSPYEQYF. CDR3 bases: TGTGCCAGTAGAGACACAGGGACGGGCGGGAGCCCCTACGAGCAGTACTTC.

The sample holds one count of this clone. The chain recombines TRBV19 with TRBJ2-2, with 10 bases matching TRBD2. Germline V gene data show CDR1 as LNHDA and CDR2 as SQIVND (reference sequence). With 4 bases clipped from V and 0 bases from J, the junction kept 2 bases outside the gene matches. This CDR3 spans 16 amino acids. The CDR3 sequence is CASSTGLAANTGELFF. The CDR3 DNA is TGTGCCAGTAGTACCGGACTAGCGGCGAACACCGGGGAGCTGTTTTTT. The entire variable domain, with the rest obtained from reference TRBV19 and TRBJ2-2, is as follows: DGGITQSPKYLFRKEGQNVTLSCEQNLNHDAMYWYRQDPGQGLRLIYYSQIVNDFQKGDIAEGYSVSREKKESFPLTVTSAQKNPTAFYLCASSTGLAANTGELFFGEGSRLTVL.

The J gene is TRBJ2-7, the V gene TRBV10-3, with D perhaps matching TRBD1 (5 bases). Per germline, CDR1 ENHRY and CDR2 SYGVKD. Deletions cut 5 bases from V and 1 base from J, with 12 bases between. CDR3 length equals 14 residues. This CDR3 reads CAISKAGLSYEQYF. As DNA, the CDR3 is TGTGCCATCAGTAAGGCAGGGCTTTCCTACGAGCAGTACTTC.

Written as DNA, the CDR3 is TGTGCCACAACCGGGACAGGTGTATCACCCCTCCACTTT. Its translation is CATTGTGVSPLHF. The chain carries TRBV19 and TRBJ1-6; 8 nucleotides align to TRBD1. V trimming: 10 bases; J trimming: 10 bases; junction bases outside the gene matches: 9. The CDR3 is 13 amino acids. Germline V gives CDR1 LNHDA, CDR2 SQIVND (reference sequence).

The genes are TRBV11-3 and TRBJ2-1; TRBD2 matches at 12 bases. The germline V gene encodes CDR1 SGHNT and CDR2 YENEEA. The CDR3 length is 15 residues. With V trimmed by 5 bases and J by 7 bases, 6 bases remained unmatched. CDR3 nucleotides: TGTGCCAGCAGCCGGACTAGCGGGGCTGGGAATGAGCAGTTCTTC. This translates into CASSRTSGAGNEQFF.

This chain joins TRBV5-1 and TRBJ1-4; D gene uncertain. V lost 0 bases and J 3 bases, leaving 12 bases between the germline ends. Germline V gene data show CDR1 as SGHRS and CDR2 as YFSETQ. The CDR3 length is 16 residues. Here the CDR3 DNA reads TGCGCCAGCAGCTTGGTACCCCTCGGAGCTAATGAAAAACTGTTTTTT. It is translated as CASSLVPLGANEKLFF.

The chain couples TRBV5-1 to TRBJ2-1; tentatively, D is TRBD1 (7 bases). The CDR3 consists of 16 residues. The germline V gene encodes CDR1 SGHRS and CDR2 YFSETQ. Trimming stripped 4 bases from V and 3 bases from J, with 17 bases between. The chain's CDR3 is CASSIRQGGFYNEQFF. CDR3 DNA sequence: TGCGCCAGCAGCATCCGACAGGGAGGTTTCTACAATGAGCAGTTCTTC.

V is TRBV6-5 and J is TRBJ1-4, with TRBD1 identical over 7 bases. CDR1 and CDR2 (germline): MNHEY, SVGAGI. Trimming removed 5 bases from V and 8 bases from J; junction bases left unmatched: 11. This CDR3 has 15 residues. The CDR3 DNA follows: TGTGCCAGCAGTCAACGACAGGGAAATCACGAAAAACTGTTTTTT. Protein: CASSQRQGNHEKLFF.

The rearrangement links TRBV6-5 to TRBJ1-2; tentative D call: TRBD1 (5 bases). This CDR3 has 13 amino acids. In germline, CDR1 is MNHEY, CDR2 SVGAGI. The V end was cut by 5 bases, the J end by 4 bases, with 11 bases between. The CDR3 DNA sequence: TGTGCCAGCAGTCCCGTAGGGGCCTATGGCTACACCTTC. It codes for CASSPVGAYGYTF.

CDR3 in amino acids: CASSLAGQDGEPQHF. The CDR3 DNA reads as TGCGCCAGCAGCTTGGCCGGGCAAGACGGGGAGCCCCAGCATTTT. The chain carries TRBV5-1 and TRBJ1-5; D is ambiguous. V was trimmed by 0 bases and J by 8 bases, leaving 15 bases between them. From germline, CDR1 is SGHRS and CDR2 YFSETQ. The CDR3 loop spans 15 amino acids. Filled out from reference TRBV5-1 and TRBJ1-5, the complete variable domain reads KAGVTQTPRYLIKTRGQQVTLSCSPISGHRSVSWYQQTPGQGLQFLFEYFSETQRNKGNFPGRFSGRQFSNSRSEMNVSTLELGDSALYLCASSLAGQDGEPQHFGDGTRLSIL.

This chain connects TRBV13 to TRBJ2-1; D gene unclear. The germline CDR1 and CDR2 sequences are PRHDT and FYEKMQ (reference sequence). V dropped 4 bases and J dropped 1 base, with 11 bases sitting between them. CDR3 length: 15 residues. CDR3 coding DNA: TGTGCCAGCAGCTGGAAGTCAGCGTCCTACAATGAGCAGTTCTTC. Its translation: CASSWKSASYNEQFF.